Sequencing of this T cell receptor (beta chain) was carried out in a study of tumor-infiltrating lymphocytes in primary liver carcinoma. Turning to the study itself: Patients of both sexes were 30 to 69 years old. General study points: Tumor-adjacent and tumor-blood pairs showed less overlap than tumor region pairs.

The source material, roughly 18-31 mg of unsorted bulk tissue, was used to co-extract RNA and DNA. Patients underwent surgical resection for primary liver carcinoma. From 500 ng of total RNA, TCR beta-specific cDNA was reverse-transcribed using a constant-region primer. Three nested multiplex PCR rounds, a slightly modified ARM-PCR method, built the TCR beta libraries. MiXCR was run by TCRdb on the multiplex PCR reads, yielding one entry per CDR3 protein. The sample includes 90,000 to 150,000 distinct CDR3 sequences, around 70% of them seen just once. There are a few counts of this clonotype. Its matching antigen is unknown. It may be a read error: a sequence one base away is much more abundant. The sequencing sample was made of tumor-adjacent normal liver tissue. The sequence derives from a woman aged 60-75 years with primary liver carcinoma and hepatitis B virus infection.

The CDR3 loop is CASSFHQGNTGELFF. For the CDR3, the DNA is TGTGCCAGCAGTTTTCATCAGGGGAACACCGGGGAGCTGTTTTTT. The rearrangement links TRBV12-3 or TRBV12-4 to TRBJ2-2, with a possible D match to TRBD1 (5 bases). The length of the CDR3 is 15 residues. Between the trimmed V and J ends, which lost 3 bases and 1 base, there was a span of 9 bases.